A selection of T cell receptor beta chains follows, all from one sample in a study of shared T cell receptors in the human thymus. Produced via immunoSEQ multiplex PCR; TCRdb's table is partial and in-frame only. The data hold around 340,000 clones, with just under 95% observed a single time. The sample consisted of thymocytes. These receptors originate from a human donor. Both conserved end residues are part of each CDR3. D genes are given only for firm matches. A clone size is listed for some rows: how often the clone was seen (once, few, many), or a class if it is expanded.

clone size	D gene	V gene	J gene	CDR3 DNA	CDR3 protein
-	-	TRBV28	TRBJ1-5	TGTGCCAGCAGCGACAGTTCACTTATTCAGCCCCAGCATTTT	CASSDSSLIQPQHF
-	-	TRBV2	TRBJ1-1	TGTGCCAGCAGTGAGGGGCTTGGAGCTTTCTTT	CASSEGLGAFF
-	TRBD1	TRBV5-5	TRBJ1-5	TGTGCCAGCAGCTCGACAGGGGGGAATCAGCCCCAGCATTTT	CASSSTGGNQPQHF
-	-	TRBV27	TRBJ1-1	TGTGCCAGCAGTTCTGGACAGCGGGGCACTGAAGCTTTCTTT	CASSSGQRGTEAFF
-	-	TRBV28	TRBJ1-1	TGTGCCAACACAAAAGGGAGAGACACTGAAGCTTTCTTT	CANTKGRDTEAFF
-	-	TRBV11-1	TRBJ1-4	TGTGCCAGCAGCCCTCGGGACAAGACTAATGAAAAACTGTTTTTT	CASSPRDKTNEKLFF
-	-	TRBV20-1	TRBJ2-3	TGCAGTGGACGGGTCACAGATACGCAGTATTTT	CSGRVTDTQYF
-	TRBD2	TRBV15	TRBJ2-1	TGTGCCACCAGCAGCAGGACTAGCGGGCACCGAGGATACAATGAGCAGTTCTTC	CATSSRTSGHRGYNEQFF
-	-	TRBV7-9	TRBJ1-2	TGTGCCAGCAGCTTAGCTTCACCCCCAGGGCCCCACTATGGCTACACCTTC	CASSLASPPGPHYGYTF
-	-	TRBV2	TRBJ2-7	TGTGCCAGCAGTGAGAATCAGCGGGCCTACGAGCAGTACTTC	CASSENQRAYEQYF
once	-	TRBV27	TRBJ2-7	TGTGCCAGCAGTCCGCAACAGGGCCACGAGCAGTACTTC	CASSPQQGHEQYF
-	TRBD2	TRBV5-1	TRBJ2-7	TGCGCCAGCAGTCTGTGGCCCCCTGCGGGAGGCACCTACGAGCAGTACTTC	CASSLWPPAGGTYEQYF
-	TRBD1	TRBV27	TRBJ2-5	TGTGCCAGCAGTCTCCGACAGGGGGCACGGGAGACCCAGTACTTC	CASSLRQGARETQYF
once	TRBD1	TRBV5-6	TRBJ2-1	TGTGCCAGCAGCTTGACGGGACAGGGGAGGGTGTATGAGCAGTTCTTC	CASSLTGQGRVYEQFF
-	TRBD1	TRBV19	TRBJ1-2	TGTGCCAGTAGTCATCGGACAGGGGATGGCTACACCTTC	CASSHRTGDGYTF
-	TRBD2	TRBV28	TRBJ2-1	TGTGCCAGTGAGACTAGCGGGAGGCCCAATGAGCAGTTCTTC	CASETSGRPNEQFF